This TCR beta chain was sequenced in a study of blood T cell repertoires in COVID-19. The wider study: PBMCs, B-cell-depleted T cells, or T cells were the source of the cDNA or gDNA that made up the material.

CDR1 is SGHNT and CDR2 is YYREEE in the germline V gene (reference sequence). V shed 4 bases, J shed 15 bases, and the junction held 14 bases outside the gene matches. This CDR3 is 14 amino acids long. As processed by the authors: Estimation of nucleated cell counts relied on the amplification of reference gene primers. Data came from immunoSEQ multiplex PCR; TCRdb stores just in-frame clones and leaves some out. That table is the source of V, J and clone size, and D and trimming were worked out from the DNA. The sample shows about 210,000 clones, approximately 85% of them seen only once. The Seattle patients joined while their infection was active and were tracked longitudinally afterward. This clone came up once.

V usage is TRBV5-4 and J usage is TRBJ2-1; 9 bases align to TRBD2. Sequencing was performed on peripheral blood. The clonotype comes from a woman between 65 and 79 years old with COVID-19, enrolled during active disease. The CDR3 protein is CASSLLPAGGPRFF. CDR3 nucleotide sequence: TGTGCCAGCAGCCTCTTACCAGCGGGGGGCCCGAGGTTCTTC. The full variable domain, rest sourced from reference TRBV5-4 and TRBJ2-1, is ETGVTQSPTHLIKTRGQQVTLRCSSQSGHNTVSWYQQALGQGPQFIFQYYREEENGRGNFPPRFSGLQFPNYSSELNVNALELDDSALYLCASSLLPAGGPRFFGPGTRLTVL.